This TCR beta chain was captured in a study of shared clonotypes between healthy human individuals. General study results and limits: The researchers took only blood, and tissue repertoires probably look different.

Details on this clone: The antigen is not known.

The method was immunoSEQ multiplex PCR; TCRdb's version includes in-frame clones alone and lacks a portion of them. This sample has fewer than 800,000 clones, with about 90% found just once. Naive CD8 populations comprised CD45RO-negative cells positively selected for CCR7, excluding terminally differentiated effector memory CD45RA+ cells. In germline, CDR1 is MDHEN, CDR2 SYDVKM. V lost 3 bases to trimming and J lost 3 bases, with 12 bases between them. This CDR3 is 14 amino acids long. Sequencing input: naive CD8+ T cells sorted from blood. This receptor was identified in a man aged 30 to 45 in good health. The rearrangement joins TRBV28 to TRBJ2-7, with D possibly TRBD2 on 5 matching bases. DNA for the CDR3: TGTGCCAGCAGTTTGGCGGGCGTCGTCTACGAGCAGTACTTC. Amino acid sequence: CASSLAGVVYEQYF.